The T cell receptor (beta chain) described here comes from a study of beta chain features in type 1 diabetes. Isolated RNA was reverse transcribed in full, so expressed TCRB transcripts were sequenced. An average of about 3.6 million reads was obtained for naive, central memory and regulatory T cell samples. Here immunoSEQ multiplex PCR was the method, and the copy in TCRdb shows in-frame clones only, minus some. Of around 250,000 clones in the sample, over 12% are singletons; the top ten hold more than 0.02%. Only a few counts were recorded for this clone. After removal of 5 bases from V and 8 bases from J, the junction contained 8 bases not matched to a gene. The length of the CDR3 is 13 residues. Germline V gene data show CDR1 as MNHNS and CDR2 as SASEGT.

Sequencing was performed on naive CD4+ T cells from blood. The sequence was obtained from a woman between 40 and 50 years old in good health. This chain uses TRBV6-1 with TRBJ1-2; TRBD1 agrees at 7 bases. Here the CDR3 reads CASSPGTAAGYTF. CDR3 in DNA: TGTGCCAGCAGTCCCGGGACAGCCGCCGGCTACACCTTC.